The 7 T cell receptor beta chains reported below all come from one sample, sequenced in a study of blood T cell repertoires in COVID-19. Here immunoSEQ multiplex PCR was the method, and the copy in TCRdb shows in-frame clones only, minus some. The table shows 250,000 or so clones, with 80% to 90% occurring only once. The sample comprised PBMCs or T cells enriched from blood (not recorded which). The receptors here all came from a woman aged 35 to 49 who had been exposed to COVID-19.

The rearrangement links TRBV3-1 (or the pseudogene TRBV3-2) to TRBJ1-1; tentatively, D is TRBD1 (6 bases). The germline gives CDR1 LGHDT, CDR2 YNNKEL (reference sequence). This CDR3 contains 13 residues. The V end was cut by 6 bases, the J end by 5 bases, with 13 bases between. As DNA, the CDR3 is TGTGCCAGCAGGCTCAGGGGAAGGACTGAAGCTTTCTTT. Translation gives CASRLRGRTEAFF.

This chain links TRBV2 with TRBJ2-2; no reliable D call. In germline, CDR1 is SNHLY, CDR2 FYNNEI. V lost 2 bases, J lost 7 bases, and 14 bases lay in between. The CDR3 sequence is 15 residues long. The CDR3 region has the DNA TGTGCCAGCAGTGAAAATCCAGGATGGAACGGGGAGCTGTTTTTT. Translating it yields CASSENPGWNGELFF.

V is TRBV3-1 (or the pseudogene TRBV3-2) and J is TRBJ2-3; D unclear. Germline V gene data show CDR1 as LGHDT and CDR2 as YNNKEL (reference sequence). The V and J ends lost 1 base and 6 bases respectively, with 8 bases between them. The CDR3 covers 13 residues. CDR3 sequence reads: CASSQALRDTQYF. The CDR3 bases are TGTGCCAGCAGCCAAGCCCTCCGGGATACGCAGTATTTT.

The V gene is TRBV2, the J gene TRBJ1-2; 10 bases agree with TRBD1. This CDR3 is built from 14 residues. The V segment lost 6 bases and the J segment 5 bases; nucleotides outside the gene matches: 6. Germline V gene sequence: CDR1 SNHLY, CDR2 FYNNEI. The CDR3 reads CASSRSDRGYGYTF. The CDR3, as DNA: TGTGCCAGCAGCCGCTCGGACAGGGGGTATGGCTACACCTTC.

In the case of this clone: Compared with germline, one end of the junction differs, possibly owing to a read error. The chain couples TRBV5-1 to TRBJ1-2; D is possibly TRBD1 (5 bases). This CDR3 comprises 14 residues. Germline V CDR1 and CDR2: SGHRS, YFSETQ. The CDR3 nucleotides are TGTGCCAGCAGCGTAATAGGGGATGTTACTGGCTACACCTTC. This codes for CASSVIGDVTGYTF.

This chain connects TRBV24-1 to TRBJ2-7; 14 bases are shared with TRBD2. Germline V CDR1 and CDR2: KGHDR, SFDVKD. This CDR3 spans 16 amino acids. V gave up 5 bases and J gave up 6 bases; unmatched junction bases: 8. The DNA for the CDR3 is TGTGCCACCAGTGGGGAAGGGACTAGCGGGAGTCGCGAGCAGTACGTC. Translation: CATSGEGTSGSREQYV.

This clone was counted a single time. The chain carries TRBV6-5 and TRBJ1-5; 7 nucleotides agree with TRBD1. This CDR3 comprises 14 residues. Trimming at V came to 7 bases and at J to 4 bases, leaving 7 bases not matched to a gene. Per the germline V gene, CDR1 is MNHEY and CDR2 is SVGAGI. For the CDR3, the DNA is TGTGCCAGCATTTCCCCGACAGGGAATCAGCCCCAGCATTTT. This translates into CASISPTGNQPQHF.